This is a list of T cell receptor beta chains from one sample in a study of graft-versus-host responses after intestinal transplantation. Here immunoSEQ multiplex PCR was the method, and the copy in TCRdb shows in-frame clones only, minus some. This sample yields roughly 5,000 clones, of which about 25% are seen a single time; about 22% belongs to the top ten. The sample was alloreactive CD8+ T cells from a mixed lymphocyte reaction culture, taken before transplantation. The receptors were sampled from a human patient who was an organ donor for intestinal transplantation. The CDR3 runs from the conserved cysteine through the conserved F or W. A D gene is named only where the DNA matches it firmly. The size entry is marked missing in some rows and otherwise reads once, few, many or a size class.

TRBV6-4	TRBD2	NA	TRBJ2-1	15	TGTGCCAGCAGTGAGGTAGCGGGAGGGCCAGGAGAGCAGTTCTTC	CASSEVAGGPGEQFF
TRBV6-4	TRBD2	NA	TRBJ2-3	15	TGTGCCAGCAGTGTGACTAGCGGGGGCGCAGATACGCAGTATTTT	CASSVTSGGADTQYF
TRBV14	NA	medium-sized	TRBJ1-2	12	TGTGCCAGCAGCCAAGTGGCAGGGTACTGCACCTTC	CASSQVAGYCTF
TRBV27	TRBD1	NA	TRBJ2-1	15	TGTGCCAGCAGTCCAGGGGGCCCGGACTACAATGAGCAGTTCTTC	CASSPGGPDYNEQFF
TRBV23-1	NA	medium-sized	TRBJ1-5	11	TGCGCCAGCAGTCCGAATCAGCCCCAGCATTTT	CASSPNQPQHF
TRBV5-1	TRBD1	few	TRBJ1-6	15	TGCGCCAGCAGCTTCCGGGACAGGGCTGATTCACCCCTCCACTTT	CASSFRDRADSPLHF
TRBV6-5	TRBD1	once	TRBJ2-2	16	TGTGCCAGCAGTTACTCAGACAGGGGTCTAACCGGGGAGCTGTTTTTT	CASSYSDRGLTGELFF
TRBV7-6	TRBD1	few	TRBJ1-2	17	TGTGCCAGCAGCTTAATCCCCAGGGGGACGACTAACTATGGCTACACCTTC	CASSLIPRGTTNYGYTF
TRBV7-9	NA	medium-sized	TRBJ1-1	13	TGTGCCAGCAGCTTAACGGGATGGACTGAAGCTTTCTTT	CASSLTGWTEAFF
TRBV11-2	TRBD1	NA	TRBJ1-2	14	TGTGCCAGCAGCGCACGGACAGGGCACTATGGCTACACCTTC	CASSARTGHYGYTF
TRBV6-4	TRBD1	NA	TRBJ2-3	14	TGTGCCAGCAGTACACAGGGGGCGGCAGATACGCAGTATTTT	CASSTQGAADTQYF
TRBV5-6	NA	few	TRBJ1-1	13	TGTGCCAGCAGCTTCGGGAGGTCCACTGAAGCTTTCTTT	CASSFGRSTEAFF
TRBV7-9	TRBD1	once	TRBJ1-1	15	TGTGCCAGCAGCCTAGGGACAGGGCTGAACACTGAAGCTTTCTTT	CASSLGTGLNTEAFF
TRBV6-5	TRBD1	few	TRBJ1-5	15	TGTGCCAGCAGATACAGGGGGCTTAGCAATCAGCCCCAGCATTTT	CASRYRGLSNQPQHF
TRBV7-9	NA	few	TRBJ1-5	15	TGTGCCAGCAGCTTAGGTACCGGGTACCATCAGCCCCAGCATTTT	CASSLGTGYHQPQHF
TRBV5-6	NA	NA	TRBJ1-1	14	TGTGCCAGCAGTTCTAATTCCCGGTGGACTGAAGCTTTCTTT	CASSSNSRWTEAFF
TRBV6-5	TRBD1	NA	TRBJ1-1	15	TGTGCCAGCAGTTGGGACAGGGAGGCGAACACTGAAGCTTTCTTT	CASSWDREANTEAFF
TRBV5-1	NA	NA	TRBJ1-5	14	TGCGCCAGCAGCTTGGGTACAGGGAGACAGCCCCAGCATTTT	CASSLGTGRQPQHF